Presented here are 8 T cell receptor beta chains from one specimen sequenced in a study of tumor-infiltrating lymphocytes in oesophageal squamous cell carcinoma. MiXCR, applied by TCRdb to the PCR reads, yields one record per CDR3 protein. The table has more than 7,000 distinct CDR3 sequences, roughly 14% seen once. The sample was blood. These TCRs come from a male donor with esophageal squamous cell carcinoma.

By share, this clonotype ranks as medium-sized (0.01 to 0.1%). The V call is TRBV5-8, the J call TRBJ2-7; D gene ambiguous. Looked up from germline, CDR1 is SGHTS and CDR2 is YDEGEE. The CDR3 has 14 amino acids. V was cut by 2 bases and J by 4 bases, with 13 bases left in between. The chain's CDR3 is CASSFRFTGYEQYF. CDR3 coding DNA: TGTGCCAGCAGCTTTCGGTTTACCGGGTACGAGCAGTACTTC.

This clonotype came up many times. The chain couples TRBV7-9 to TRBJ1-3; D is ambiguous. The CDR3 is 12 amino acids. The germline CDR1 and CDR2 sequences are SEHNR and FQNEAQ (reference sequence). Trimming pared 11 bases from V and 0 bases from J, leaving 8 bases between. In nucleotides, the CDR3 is TGTGCCTCTAGGAGCTCTGGAAACACCATATATTTT. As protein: CASRSSGNTIYF. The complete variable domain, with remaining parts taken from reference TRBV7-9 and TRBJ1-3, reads DTGVSQNPRHKITKRGQNVTFRCDPISEHNRLYWYRQTLGQGPEFLTYFQNEAQLEKSRLLSDRFSAERPKGSFSTLEIQRTEQGDSAMYLCASRSSGNTIYFGEGSWLTVV.

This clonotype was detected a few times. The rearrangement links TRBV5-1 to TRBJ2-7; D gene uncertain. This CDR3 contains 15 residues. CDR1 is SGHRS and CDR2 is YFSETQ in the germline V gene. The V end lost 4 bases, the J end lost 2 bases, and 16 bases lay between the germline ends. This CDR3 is CASSPAGPPAYEQYF. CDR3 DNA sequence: TGCGCCAGCAGCCCAGCTGGCCCACCCGCCTACGAGCAGTACTTC.

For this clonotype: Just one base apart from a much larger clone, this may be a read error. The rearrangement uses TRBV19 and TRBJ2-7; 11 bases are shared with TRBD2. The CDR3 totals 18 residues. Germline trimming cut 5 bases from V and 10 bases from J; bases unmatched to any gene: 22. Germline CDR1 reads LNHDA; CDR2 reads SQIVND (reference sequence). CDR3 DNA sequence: TGTGCCAGTAGTCCAGTAGCGGGGGGGACTTTCAGTGGGGAGCCCCAGTACTTC. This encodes CASSPVAGGTFSGEPQYF.

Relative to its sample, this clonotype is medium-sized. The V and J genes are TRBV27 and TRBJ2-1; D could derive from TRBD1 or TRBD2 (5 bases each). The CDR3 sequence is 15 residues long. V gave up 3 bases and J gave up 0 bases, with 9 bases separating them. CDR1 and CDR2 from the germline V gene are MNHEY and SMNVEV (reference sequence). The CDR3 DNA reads TGTGCCAGCAGTTTGGGGGTTACCTCCTACAATGAGCAGTTCTTC. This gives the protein CASSLGVTSYNEQFF.

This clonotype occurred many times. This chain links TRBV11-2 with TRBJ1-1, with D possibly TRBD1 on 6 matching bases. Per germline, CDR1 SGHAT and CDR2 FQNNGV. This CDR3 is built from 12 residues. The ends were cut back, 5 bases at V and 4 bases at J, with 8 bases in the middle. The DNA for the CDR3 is TGTGCCAGCAGCAGGGACACCACTGAAGCTTTCTTT. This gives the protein CASSRDTTEAFF.

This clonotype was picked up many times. Here the CDR3 reads CASSPPGQSSYNEQFF. The CDR3 DNA reads TGTGCCAGCTCACCACCGGGTCAGAGCTCCTACAATGAGCAGTTCTTC. The chain uses TRBV18 and TRBJ2-1; no clear D. This CDR3 has 16 residues. Germline values: CDR1 KGHSH, CDR2 LQKENI. Trimming shortened V by 0 bases and J by 0 bases, and 9 bases separated the two germline ends.

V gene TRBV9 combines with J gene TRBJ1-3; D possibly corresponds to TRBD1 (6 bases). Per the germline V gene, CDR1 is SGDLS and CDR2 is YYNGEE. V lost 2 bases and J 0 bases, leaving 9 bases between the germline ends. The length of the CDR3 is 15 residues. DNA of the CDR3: TGTGCCAGCAGCGTTCAGGGGATCTCTGGAAACACCATATATTTT. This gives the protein CASSVQGISGNTIYF. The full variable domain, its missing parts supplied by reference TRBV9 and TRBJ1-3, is DSGVTQTPKHLITATGQRVTLRCSPRSGDLSVYWYQQSLDQGLQFLIQYYNGEERAKGNILERFSAQQFPDLHSELNLSSLELGDSALYFCASSVQGISGNTIYFGEGSWLTVV.